The clone carrying this T cell receptor beta chain was detected many times. Its specificity is not known. The library was built from around 0.4 ug RNA with molecular barcoded adaptors for alpha/delta and beta/gamma chains. TCRdb called the reads again in MiXCR, with one record for every CDR3 protein. The table records tens of thousands of distinct CDR3 sequences, roughly 19% of them present only once. This record comes from a study of read filtering for tumor transcriptome and immune sequencing. Study-wide results and caveats: In IR-seq, single-read clonotypes were around four fifths of clonotypes but approximately 3.5% of reads.

This CDR3 comprises 18 residues. V dropped 4 bases and J dropped 3 bases, with 24 bases sitting between them. Sampling of bone marrow took place during active disease in every patient. Sequencing used a population of CD138-negative cells sorted from bone marrow. The gene calls are TRBV12-3 or TRBV12-4 and TRBJ1-1; D may be TRBD1 (6 bases). This sequence originates from a donor aged 40 or over with multiple myeloma. This chain's CDR3 is CASSSRGGRPRGDTEAFF. In DNA form, the CDR3 reads TGTGCCAGCAGTTCTAGGGGGGGACGGCCACGGGGTGACACTGAAGCTTTCTTT.